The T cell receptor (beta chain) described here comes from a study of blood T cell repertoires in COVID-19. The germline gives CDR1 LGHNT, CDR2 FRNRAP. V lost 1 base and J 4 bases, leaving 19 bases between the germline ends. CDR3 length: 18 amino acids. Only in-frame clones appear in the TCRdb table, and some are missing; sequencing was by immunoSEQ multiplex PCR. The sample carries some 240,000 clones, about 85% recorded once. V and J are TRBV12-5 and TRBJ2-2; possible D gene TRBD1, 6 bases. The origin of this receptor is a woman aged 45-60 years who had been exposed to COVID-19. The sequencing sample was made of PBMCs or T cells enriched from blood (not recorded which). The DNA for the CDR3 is TGTGCTAGTGGTTTGGAACAACACCCCAGGGGCCGCACCGGGGAGCTGTTTTTT. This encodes CASGLEQHPRGRTGELFF.